These 25 T cell receptor beta chains share one sample of origin, sequenced in a study of identical twins. TCRdb reprocessed the 5' RACE reads with MiXCR, giving one entry per CDR3 protein. The sample has 450,000 or so distinct CDR3 sequences; 14% are singletons. A further study also used this sample, focusing on yellow fever vaccine responses in identical twins.

The sample consisted of CD4+ T cells sorted from blood. The receptors come from a woman aged 18-35 years in good health.

This clonotype has more than one count but fewer than ten. The V gene is TRBV9, the J gene TRBJ2-1, with D tentatively TRBD1 or TRBD2 (6 bases each). Trimming shortened V by 1 base and J by 7 bases, and 24 bases separated the two germline ends. There are 18 residues in the CDR3. Germline loops: CDR1 SGDLS, CDR2 YYNGEE. The CDR3 DNA follows: TGTGCCAGCAGCGTATCCGGCGGTATGTCCGGGGGCAGGAATGAGCAGTTCTTC. Translated, it gives CASSVSGGMSGGRNEQFF.

The chain is built from TRBV21-1 and TRBJ2-6. TRBV21-1 is deemed a pseudogene. The CDR3 is made up of 14 amino acids. The CDR3: CASSNRNPTNVLTF. In nucleotides, the CDR3 is TGTGCCAGCAGCAACAGGAACCCAACCAACGTCCTGACTTTC.

This clonotype showed up just once. This chain connects TRBV19 to TRBJ1-1; 8 bases are a match to TRBD1. The CDR3 has 14 amino acids. The junction had 6 bases not matched to a gene; V was cut back by 4 bases and J by 5 bases. Germline CDR1 LNHDA, CDR2 SQIVND (reference sequence). The CDR3 DNA is TGTGCCAGTAGTACAGACAGGGGTTGGACTGAAGCTTTCTTT. Translated: CASSTDRGWTEAFF. Together with reference TRBV19 and TRBJ1-1, the CDR3 gives the full variable domain: DGGITQSPKYLFRKEGQNVTLSCEQNLNHDAMYWYRQDPGQGLRLIYYSQIVNDFQKGDIAEGYSVSREKKESFPLTVTSAQKNPTAFYLCASSTDRGWTEAFFGQGTRLTVV.

The rearrangement links TRBV28 to TRBJ1-1; tentative D call: TRBD1 (5 bases). In germline, CDR1 is MDHEN, CDR2 SYDVKM. V gave up 5 bases and J gave up 7 bases, with 11 bases separating them. The CDR3 contains 12 residues. Here the CDR3 reads CASSTGRLEAFF. The CDR3 nucleotides are TGTGCCAGCAGTACGGGACGTCTTGAAGCTTTCTTT.

The rearrangement uses TRBV6-2 or TRBV6-3 and TRBJ1-5; D not resolved. Germline-derived CDR1 and CDR2 are MNHEY and SVGEGT. The CDR3 has 14 residues. The V and J ends lost 0 bases and 7 bases respectively, with 10 bases between them. CDR3 region: CASSYSRANQPQHF. CDR3 nucleotides: TGTGCCAGCAGTTACTCCCGAGCCAACCAGCCCCAGCATTTT.

This chain uses TRBV6-1 with TRBJ2-1; D is tentatively TRBD1 or TRBD2 (5 bases each). V was clipped by 4 bases and J by 9 bases, with 16 bases between them. CDR3 length equals 14 residues. Germline V gene sequence: CDR1 MNHNS, CDR2 SASEGT. The CDR3 DNA sequence: TGTGCCAGCAGTGTTGGCCCCCGGGGCGGTGAGCAGTTCTTC. Protein: CASSVGPRGGEQFF.

There are a few counts of this clonotype. The chain combines TRBV5-1 with TRBJ2-1; D gene uncertain. The CDR3 covers 18 residues. Germline V CDR1 and CDR2: SGHRS, YFSETQ. Between the trimmed V and J ends, which lost 4 bases and 3 bases, there was a span of 23 bases. CDR3 coding DNA: TGCGCCAGCAGCCCCCCGGACGGAAAGCTGGCCTACTACAATGAGCAGTTCTTC. Its translation: CASSPPDGKLAYYNEQFF.

Points on this clonotype: A read error may be the cause here, since a much bigger clone is one base away. The CDR3 region has the DNA TGTGCCAGCAGCCCTTTAAAGGCAGATACGCAGTATTTT. It is translated as CASSPLKADTQYF. The chain links TRBV5-4 to TRBJ2-3; D ambiguous. Germline CDR1 is SGHNT and CDR2 is YYREEE (reference sequence). There are 13 residues in the CDR3. V was clipped by 4 bases and J by 4 bases, with 10 bases between them.

This clonotype was observed many times. The V and J genes are TRBV20-1 and TRBJ1-4; no definite D call. Germline V CDR1 and CDR2: DFQATT, SNEGSKA (reference sequence). Trimming cost V 6 bases and J 8 bases, with 16 bases left between them. The CDR3 sequence is 13 residues long. The CDR3 region is CSALQVGREKLFF. CDR3 DNA sequence: TGCAGTGCCTTGCAGGTCGGTCGGGAAAAACTGTTTTTT.

The sample holds one count of this clonotype. This chain links TRBV28 with TRBJ1-1; D is undetermined. This CDR3 spans 13 amino acids. Germline V CDR1 and CDR2: MDHEN, SYDVKM. The germline V and J ends were trimmed by 6 bases and 0 bases, with 8 bases remaining between them. CDR3 loop: CASSPNMNTEAFF. The CDR3, as DNA: TGTGCCAGCAGCCCCAACATGAACACTGAAGCTTTCTTT.

This clonotype was recorded a few times. V gene TRBV7-9 combines with J gene TRBJ2-5; D possibly corresponds to TRBD2 (5 bases). V was cut by 3 bases and J by 5 bases, with 10 bases left in between. In germline, CDR1 is SEHNR, CDR2 FQNEAQ (reference sequence). CDR3 length equals 13 residues. The CDR3 region has the DNA TGTGCCAGCAGCTTGAGGGTGTCGGAGACCCAGTACTTC. Protein product: CASSLRVSETQYF.

This chain links TRBV15 with TRBJ2-1, with TRBD1 matching 8 bases. The V gene's germline CDR1 is LNHNV and CDR2 YYDKDF (reference sequence). CDR3 length: 16 amino acids. V lost 1 base to trimming and J lost 6 bases; unmatched junction nucleotides: 8. The CDR3 nucleotides are TGTGCCACCAGCAGAGGTTCTGGGACAGGAGGCAATGAGCAGTTCTTC. Its translation: CATSRGSGTGGNEQFF.

Only a few counts were recorded for this clonotype. V gene TRBV7-9 combines with J gene TRBJ2-7; D call uncertain. The germline V gene encodes CDR1 SEHNR and CDR2 FQNEAQ (reference sequence). There are 14 residues in the CDR3. Trimming removed 5 bases from V and 2 bases from J, with 13 bases in between. CDR3 amino acids: CASSTKGKTYEQYF. The CDR3 DNA is TGTGCCAGCAGCACAAAAGGGAAGACCTACGAGCAGTACTTC.

This clonotype has a handful of counts. The chain carries TRBV12-3 or TRBV12-4 and TRBJ2-3; D possibly corresponds to TRBD2 (6 bases). Trimming pared 8 bases from V and 5 bases from J, leaving 14 bases between. The CDR3 contains 13 residues. The CDR3 region has the DNA TGTGCCAGCCGGGTCGCGGGAATAGATACGCAGTATTTT. Its protein is CASRVAGIDTQYF.

This clonotype was recorded at least ten times. The chain carries TRBV2 and TRBJ2-1, with 14 bases identical to TRBD2. With 7 bases clipped from V and 10 bases from J, the junction kept 12 bases outside the gene matches. Looked up from germline, CDR1 is SNHLY and CDR2 is FYNNEI. CDR3 length: 16 amino acids. The DNA for the CDR3 is TGTGCCAGCACCCCTGTCGGGACTAGCGGGAGTCCAGAGCAGTTCTTC. This sequence encodes CASTPVGTSGSPEQFF.

This clonotype was seen a few times. The J gene is TRBJ1-5, the V gene TRBV27; D ambiguous. The V end lost 5 bases, the J end lost 2 bases, and 19 bases lay between the germline ends. The length of the CDR3 is 17 residues. Germline lookup yields CDR1 MNHEY and CDR2 SMNVEV (reference sequence). CDR3 protein: CASSPNLGVLGNQPQHF. The CDR3 nucleotides are TGTGCCAGCAGTCCCAACCTCGGGGTTCTGGGCAATCAGCCCCAGCATTTT.

The V call is TRBV4-3, the J call TRBJ2-1; no reliable D call. Between the trimmed V and J ends, which lost 1 base and 4 bases, there was a span of 8 bases. Germline CDR1 and CDR2: LGHNA and YSLEER. The length of the CDR3 is 14 residues. The CDR3 region has the DNA TGCGCCAGCAGCCAAGGATACAGATACAATGAGCAGTTCTTC. This codes for CASSQGYRYNEQFF.

The chain links TRBV6-5 to TRBJ2-2, with no clear D. Germline loops: CDR1 MNHEY, CDR2 SVGAGI. The CDR3 totals 17 residues. The germline V and J ends were trimmed by 3 bases and 0 bases, with 14 bases remaining between them. CDR3 sequence: CASSYFPKTPNTGELFF. The CDR3 DNA is TGTGCCAGCAGTTATTTTCCGAAGACTCCGAACACCGGGGAGCTGTTTTTT.

The chain uses TRBV5-1 and TRBJ1-5; D ambiguous. This CDR3 contains 14 residues. V gave up 0 bases and J gave up 7 bases, with 11 bases separating them. Germline V gene lookup returns CDR1 SGHRS and CDR2 YFSETQ. The CDR3 coding sequence is TGCGCCAGCAGCTTGGACCCGACGTTCCAGCCCCAGCATTTT. Protein product: CASSLDPTFQPQHF.

This chain uses TRBV7-2 with TRBJ1-6, with D possibly TRBD1 on 5 matching bases. V was clipped by 1 base and J by 11 bases, with 6 bases between them. The germline gives CDR1 SGHTA, CDR2 FQGNSA. The CDR3 is 12 residues long. The CDR3 nucleotides read TGTGCCAGCAGCTTAGAGGGGACACCCCTCCACTTT. It codes for CASSLEGTPLHF.

This clonotype came up a few times. The CDR3: CAISGRQGVDIQYF. For the CDR3, the DNA is TGTGCCATCAGTGGGCGACAGGGGGTAGACATTCAGTACTTC. The J gene is TRBJ2-4, the V gene TRBV10-3, with 9 bases identical to TRBD1. Germline V gene sequence: CDR1 ENHRY, CDR2 SYGVKD. After removal of 4 bases from V and 8 bases from J, the junction contained 6 bases not matched to a gene. The CDR3 length is 14 residues.

V is TRBV19 and J is TRBJ2-1; D is possibly TRBD1 (5 bases). The CDR3 consists of 13 residues. The V and J ends lost 4 bases and 10 bases respectively, with 14 bases between them. Germline lookup yields CDR1 LNHDA and CDR2 SQIVND (reference sequence). CDR3 region: CASSNQYPGEQFF. The CDR3 bases are TGTGCCAGTAGTAACCAATATCCAGGGGAGCAGTTCTTC. The whole variable domain, filled in from reference TRBV19 and TRBJ2-1, reads DGGITQSPKYLFRKEGQNVTLSCEQNLNHDAMYWYRQDPGQGLRLIYYSQIVNDFQKGDIAEGYSVSREKKESFPLTVTSAQKNPTAFYLCASSNQYPGEQFFGPGTRLTVL.

The chain recombines TRBV5-1 with TRBJ2-7, with 10 bases fitting TRBD2. The CDR3 has 16 residues. Per the germline V gene, CDR1 is SGHRS and CDR2 is YFSETQ. The J segment lost 2 bases and the V segment lost 1 base, leaving 6 bases of the junction unmatched. CDR3 in amino acids: CASSLSSSGGTYEQYF. The CDR3 bases are TGCGCCAGCAGCTTGTCTTCTAGCGGGGGTACCTACGAGCAGTACTTC.

This clonotype was counted ten times or more. The chain has TRBV15 and TRBJ1-2; the D gene is possibly TRBD1 (5 bases). V lost 0 bases and J lost 2, with 13 bases in between. From germline, CDR1 is LNHNV and CDR2 YYDKDF (reference sequence). The CDR3 length is 16 residues. The CDR3 DNA follows: TGTGCCACCAGCAGAGACAAATGGGGGACCAACTATGGCTACACCTTC. It specifies CATSRDKWGTNYGYTF.

A few counts support this clonotype. The CDR3 nucleotides are TGTGCCAGCAGCTTAAGCGCAGGGGGCAACTATGGCTACACCTTC. It codes for CASSLSAGGNYGYTF. The rearrangement uses TRBV7-2 and TRBJ1-2; TRBD1 matches 8 bases. The CDR3 extends over 15 amino acids. After removal of 2 bases from V and 2 bases from J, the junction contained 4 bases not matched to a gene. Germline V gene data show CDR1 as SGHTA and CDR2 as FQGNSA. Based on the CDR3 plus reference TRBV7-2 and TRBJ1-2, the full variable domain is GAGVSQSPSNKVTEKGKDVELRCDPISGHTALYWYRQSLGQGLEFLIYFQGNSAPDKSGLPSDRFSAERTGGSVSTLTIQRTQQEDSAVYLCASSLSAGGNYGYTFGSGTRLTVV.